Presented here are 23 T cell receptor beta chains from one specimen sequenced in a study of blood T cell repertoires in COVID-19. Using immunoSEQ multiplex PCR, the repertoire was profiled, and TCRdb retains in-frame clones only, with some absent. The table includes about 160,000 clones, around 87% detected once. The sample consisted of peripheral blood. The receptors shown here come from a man older than 75 with acute or convalescent COVID-19.

This rearrangement joins TRBV7-7 to TRBJ2-1, with 11 bases lining up with TRBD2. The CDR3 loop spans 14 amino acids. From germline, CDR1 is SSHAT and CDR2 FNYEAQ (reference sequence). The CDR3 sequence is CASSSGGARDEQFF. The CDR3 DNA follows: TGTGCTAGTAGTAGCGGGGGGGCGAGGGATGAGCAGTTCTTC.

CDR3 DNA: TGTGCCAGCAGCTTGGCTAGACAAGAGACCCAGTACTTC. Its translation: CASSLARQETQYF. The chain is built from TRBV11-2 and TRBJ2-5; D remains unclear. V was shortened by 3 bases and J by 2 bases, with 7 bases between the two germline ends. Germline values: CDR1 SGHAT, CDR2 FQNNGV. The CDR3 has 13 amino acids. The variable domain in full, with the rest retrieved from reference TRBV11-2 and TRBJ2-5, is EAGVAQSPRYKIIEKRQSVAFWCNPISGHATLYWYQQILGQGPKLLIQFQNNGVVDDSQLPKDRFSAERLKGVDSTLKIQPAKLEDSAVYLCASSLARQETQYFGPGTRLLVL.

This chain links TRBV2 with TRBJ1-5, with D maybe TRBD1 (5 bases). V lost 6 bases, J lost 2 bases, and 8 bases lay in between. The germline V gene has CDR1 SNHLY and CDR2 FYNNEI. The CDR3 has 13 amino acids. CDR3 nucleotide sequence: TGTGCCAGCAGGACAGACCGCAATCAGCCCCAGCATTTT. Translating it yields CASRTDRNQPQHF.

In this sample, this clone turned up a few times. This chain links TRBV6-2 or TRBV6-3 with TRBJ1-2; D gene unclear. Germline-derived CDR1 and CDR2 are MNHEY and SVGEGT. Trimming took off 0 bases at V and 4 bases at J, with 12 bases between the two ends. The CDR3 contains 15 residues. CDR3 sequence (DNA): TGTGCCAGCAGTTACTCGGGCCCGCCTGGCTATGGCTACACCTTC. It translates to CASSYSGPPGYGYTF.

V gene TRBV24-1 combines with J gene TRBJ2-3, with a tentative D call TRBD2 (5 bases). This CDR3 region has 14 residues. Per germline, CDR1 KGHDR and CDR2 SFDVKD. V shed 9 bases and J shed 3 bases, with 15 bases lying between them. CDR3 region: CATRDGGSTDTQYF. The CDR3, as DNA: TGTGCCACCCGAGATGGTGGGAGTACAGATACGCAGTATTTT.

V is TRBV28 and J is TRBJ2-1, with 13 bases matching TRBD2. Germline loops: CDR1 MDHEN, CDR2 SYDVKM. The CDR3 sequence is 15 residues long. V lost 5 bases to trimming and J lost 9 bases; unmatched junction nucleotides: 7. CDR3 in DNA: TGTGCCAGCAGTACACCGGGACTAGCGGGAATTGAGCAGTTCTTC. This gives the protein CASSTPGLAGIEQFF.

V is TRBV18 and J is TRBJ2-1, with 9 bases aligning to TRBD1. The CDR3 totals 15 residues. Germline V gene sequence: CDR1 KGHSH, CDR2 LQKENI. V lost 4 bases to trimming and J lost 7 bases; unmatched junction nucleotides: 8. CDR3 amino acids: CASSLAPGQGNEQFF. In nucleotides, the CDR3 is TGTGCCAGCTCACTCGCACCGGGACAGGGAAATGAGCAGTTCTTC.

The rearrangement links TRBV10-3 to TRBJ2-2; 9 positions match TRBD2. The CDR3 is 16 amino acids. The germline gives CDR1 ENHRY, CDR2 SYGVKD. V was pared by 3 bases and J by 3 bases, with 5 bases of the junction left unmatched. CDR3 in amino acids: CAISDVIAGDTGELFF. The CDR3 region has the DNA TGTGCCATCAGTGACGTAATAGCGGGAGACACCGGGGAGCTGTTTTTT.

This clone was observed a single time. This sample includes further DNA sequences coding for the same CDR3. The chain combines TRBV5-1 with TRBJ2-7; no clear D gene. CDR3 length: 11 residues. V lost 3 bases and J lost 1, with 2 bases in between. Germline CDR1 and CDR2: SGHRS and YFSETQ. CDR3 residues: CASSSSYEQYF. CDR3 DNA: TGCGCCAGCAGCTCTTCCTACGAGCAGTACTTC.

The gene calls are TRBV13 and TRBJ2-2; D ambiguous. The CDR3 is 14 residues long. Looked up from germline, CDR1 is PRHDT and CDR2 is FYEKMQ (reference sequence). V was trimmed by 5 bases and J by 6 bases, leaving 13 bases between them. CDR3 in DNA: TGTGCCAGCAGCCCACGACTCAGAGCCGGGGAGCTGTTTTTT. It translates to CASSPRLRAGELFF.

The chain joins TRBV3-1 (or the pseudogene TRBV3-2) to TRBJ2-5; D is uncertain. Germline loops: CDR1 LGHDT, CDR2 YNNKEL (reference sequence). Trimming took 5 bases from V and 10 from J, leaving 11 bases between them. The CDR3 runs to 11 residues. The CDR3, as DNA: TGTGCCAGCAGCGACACCCCTGTCCAGTACTTC. This gives the protein CASSDTPVQYF.

The gene calls are TRBV30 and TRBJ1-3; D ambiguous. V dropped 3 bases and J dropped 2 bases, with 14 bases sitting between them. In germline, CDR1 is GTSNPN, CDR2 SVGIG (reference sequence). The CDR3 has 15 residues. The CDR3 nucleotides read TGTGCCTGGAGAGTGACCGGGTTAGCTGGAAACACCATATATTTT. Amino acid sequence: CAWRVTGLAGNTIYF. The variable domain in full, completed from reference TRBV30 and TRBJ1-3, reads SQTIHQWPATLVQPVGSPLSLECTVEGTSNPNLYWYRQAAGRGLQLLFYSVGIGQISSEVPQNLSASRPQDRQFILSSKKLLLSDSGFYLCAWRVTGLAGNTIYFGEGSWLTVV.

The chain is built from TRBV5-1 and TRBJ2-2; 9 positions agree with TRBD2. J gave up 8 bases and V 0 bases, and 5 bases lay outside the gene matches. CDR1 SGHRS and CDR2 YFSETQ come from the germline V gene. CDR3 length: 15 residues. In nucleotides, the CDR3 is TGCGCCAGCAGCTTGGTGGCTAGCGGGACGGGGGAGCTGTTTTTT. As protein: CASSLVASGTGELFF.

In the case of this clone: The same CDR3 arises from other DNA sequences in this sample as well. This sequence joins TRBV19 and TRBJ2-2; maybe TRBD1 (5 bases). CDR3 size: 13 residues. Germline CDR1 is LNHDA and CDR2 is SQIVND (reference sequence). V dropped 3 bases and J dropped 8 bases, with 10 bases sitting between them. The CDR3: CASSILGLGELFF. The CDR3 coding sequence is TGTGCCAGTAGTATCTTGGGGCTTGGGGAGCTGTTTTTT.

The J gene is TRBJ2-5, the V gene TRBV5-1, with D tentatively TRBD1 (5 bases). Looked up from germline, CDR1 is SGHRS and CDR2 is YFSETQ. V was cut by 4 bases and J by 1 base, with 14 bases left in between. The CDR3 has 15 residues. The DNA for the CDR3 is TGCGCCAGCAGCCGGACATCCGTGGCCCAAGAGACCCAGTACTTC. It yields the protein CASSRTSVAQETQYF. Together with reference TRBV5-1 and TRBJ2-5, the CDR3 gives the full variable domain: KAGVTQTPRYLIKTRGQQVTLSCSPISGHRSVSWYQQTPGQGLQFLFEYFSETQRNKGNFPGRFSGRQFSNSRSEMNVSTLELGDSALYLCASSRTSVAQETQYFGPGTRLLVL.

Concerning this clone: Other nucleotide sequences in the sample specify the same CDR3. The chain combines TRBV19 with TRBJ1-2; D call uncertain. The ends were cut back, 4 bases at V and 4 bases at J, with 7 bases in the middle. There are 12 residues in the CDR3. Germline CDR1 is LNHDA and CDR2 is SQIVND (reference sequence). CDR3 sequence (DNA): TGTGCCAGTAGTAGCAGTGGCTATGGCTACACCTTC. This encodes CASSSSGYGYTF.

The rearrangement links TRBV19 to TRBJ1-5; 10 nucleotides align to TRBD1. Germline V CDR1 and CDR2: LNHDA, SQIVND (reference sequence). The junction had 3 bases not matched to a gene; V was cut back by 4 bases and J by 9 bases. CDR3 length: 13 residues. The CDR3 sequence is CASSRDRGSPQHF. The CDR3 DNA reads as TGTGCCAGTAGTAGGGACAGGGGCTCGCCCCAGCATTTT.

J is TRBJ2-7 and V is TRBV5-1; TRBD2 matches at 12 bases. Germline-derived CDR1 and CDR2 are SGHRS and YFSETQ. This CDR3 contains 16 residues. V trimming: 4 bases; J trimming: 0 bases; junction bases outside the gene matches: 5. CDR3 in DNA: TGCGCCAGCAGCCAACAGACTAGCGGGAGCTCCTACGAGCAGTACTTC. This encodes CASSQQTSGSSYEQYF.

The chain combines TRBV27 with TRBJ1-3; 7 nucleotides line up with TRBD1. The CDR3 has 14 residues. Germline trimming cut 5 bases from V and 7 bases from J; bases unmatched to any gene: 8. The germline V gene encodes CDR1 MNHEY and CDR2 SMNVEV (reference sequence). CDR3 DNA: TGTGCCAGCAGTCCCACGGGACAGAAGAACACCATATATTTT. It is translated as CASSPTGQKNTIYF.

The chain carries TRBV24-1 and TRBJ2-7; a possible D gene is TRBD2 (6 bases). Germline V CDR1 and CDR2: KGHDR, SFDVKD. This CDR3 region has 11 residues. Trimming removed 9 bases at V and 3 bases at J, with 8 bases between. The CDR3 loop reads CATGTYYEQYF. The CDR3, as DNA: TGTGCCACCGGGACTTACTACGAGCAGTACTTC.

The V gene is TRBV24-1, the J gene TRBJ2-7, with D maybe TRBD1 (6 bases). Between the trimmed V and J ends, which lost 3 bases and 2 bases, there was a span of 13 bases. The CDR3 extends over 15 amino acids. Germline V gene sequence: CDR1 KGHDR, CDR2 SFDVKD. DNA for the CDR3: TGTGCCACCAGTGATCCTGCGGACAGAGCCTACGAGCAGTACTTC. This sequence encodes CATSDPADRAYEQYF.

V usage is TRBV5-1 and J usage is TRBJ1-4, with a tentative D call TRBD1 (6 bases). The V end was cut by 4 bases, the J end by 7 bases, with 17 bases between. Germline values: CDR1 SGHRS, CDR2 YFSETQ. CDR3 size: 15 residues. CDR3 in DNA: TGCGCCAGCAGCCCAACAGGGACTAGCGGTGAAAAACTGTTTTTT. Protein sequence: CASSPTGTSGEKLFF. Together with reference TRBV5-1 and TRBJ1-4, the CDR3 gives the full variable domain: KAGVTQTPRYLIKTRGQQVTLSCSPISGHRSVSWYQQTPGQGLQFLFEYFSETQRNKGNFPGRFSGRQFSNSRSEMNVSTLELGDSALYLCASSPTGTSGEKLFFGSGTQLSVL.

V gene TRBV28 combines with J gene TRBJ1-6; D perhaps matches TRBD1 (5 bases). This CDR3 comprises 14 residues. With 3 bases removed from V and 10 bases from J, the gap between germline ends came to 13 bases. Germline assignment: CDR1 MDHEN and CDR2 SYDVKM. The chain's CDR3 is CASSLQGLGSPLHF. The CDR3 nucleotides read TGTGCCAGCAGTTTGCAGGGCCTGGGATCACCCCTCCACTTT.